This T cell receptor (beta chain) came from a study of CD8+ T cells in alopecia areata. Study summary: Treated individuals took tofacitinib by mouth, 5 to 10 mg twice daily. Tofacitinib administration persisted for 6 to 18 months, succeeded by 6 months off drug. Overall study results and limits: Normal skin's resident alphabeta T cells are also sequenced in scalp samples.

A remark on this clone: Its target is unknown.

It was cDNA, reverse transcribed from extracted RNA, that served as the sequencing template. The protocol was immunoSEQ multiplex PCR, while the TCRdb copy is restricted to in-frame clones and leaves out a portion. This sample carries 110,000 or so clones, 35% to 40% of them seen once, and the ten largest clones take approximately 2.8%. From alopecia areata patients, lesional scalp punch biopsies and peripheral blood were collected. The sequencing input was CD4+ T cells sorted from blood. The sequence was obtained from a human donor with alopecia areata.

The CDR3 nucleotides read TGCAGCGTCTTCAGACAGGGGGACACTGAAGCTTTCTTT. Its translation is CSVFRQGDTEAFF. This chain uses TRBV29-1 with TRBJ1-1, with 9 bases identical to TRBD1. CDR1 SQVTM and CDR2 ANQGSEA come from the germline V gene. V lost 6 bases, J lost 3 bases, and 5 bases stayed unmatched. CDR3 length: 13 residues. Full variable domain (rest looked up from reference TRBV29-1 and TRBJ1-1): SAVISQKPSRDICQRGTSLTIQCQVDSQVTMMFWYRQQPGQSLTLIATANQGSEATYESGFVIDKFPISRPNLTFSTLTVSNMSPEDSSIYLCSVFRQGDTEAFFGQGTRLTVV.